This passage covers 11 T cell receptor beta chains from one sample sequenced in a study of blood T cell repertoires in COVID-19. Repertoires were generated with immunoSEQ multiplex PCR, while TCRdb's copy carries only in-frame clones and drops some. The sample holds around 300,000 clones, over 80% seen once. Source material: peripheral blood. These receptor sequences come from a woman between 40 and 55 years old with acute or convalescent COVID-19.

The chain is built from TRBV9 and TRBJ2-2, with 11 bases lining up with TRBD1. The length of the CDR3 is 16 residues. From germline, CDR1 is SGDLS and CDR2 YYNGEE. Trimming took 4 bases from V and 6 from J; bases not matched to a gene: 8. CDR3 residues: CASSPRTGGRAGELFF. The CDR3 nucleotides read TGTGCCAGCAGCCCGCGGACAGGGGGCAGGGCCGGGGAGCTGTTTTTT.

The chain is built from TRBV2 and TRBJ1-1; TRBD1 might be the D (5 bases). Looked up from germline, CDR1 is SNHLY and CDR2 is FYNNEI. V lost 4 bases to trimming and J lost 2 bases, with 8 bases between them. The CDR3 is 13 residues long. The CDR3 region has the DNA TGTGCCAGCAGTGGGGGCGTCAACACTGAAGCTTTCTTT. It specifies CASSGGVNTEAFF.

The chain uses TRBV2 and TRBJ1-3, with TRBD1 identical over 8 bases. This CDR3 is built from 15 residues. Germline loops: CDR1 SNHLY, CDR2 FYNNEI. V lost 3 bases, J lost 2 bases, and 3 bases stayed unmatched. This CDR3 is CASSEDRATGNTIYF. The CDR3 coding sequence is TGTGCCAGCAGTGAGGACAGGGCCACTGGAAACACCATATATTTT.

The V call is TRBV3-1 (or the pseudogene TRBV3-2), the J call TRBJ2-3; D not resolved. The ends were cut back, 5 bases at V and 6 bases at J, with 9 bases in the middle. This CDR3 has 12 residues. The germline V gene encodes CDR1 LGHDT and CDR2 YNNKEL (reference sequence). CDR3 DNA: TGTGCCAGCAGCGATATACTGGATACGCAGTATTTT. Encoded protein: CASSDILDTQYF.

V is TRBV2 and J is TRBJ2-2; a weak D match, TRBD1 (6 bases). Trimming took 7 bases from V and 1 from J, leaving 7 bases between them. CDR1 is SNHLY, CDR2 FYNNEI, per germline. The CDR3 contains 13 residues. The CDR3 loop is CASNRENTGELFF. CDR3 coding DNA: TGTGCCAGCAACAGGGAGAACACCGGGGAGCTGTTTTTT. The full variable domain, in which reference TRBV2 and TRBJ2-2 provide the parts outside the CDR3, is EPEVTQTPSHQVTQMGQEVILRCVPISNHLYFYWYRQILGQKVEFLVSFYNNEISEKSEIFDDQFSVERPDGSNFTLKIRSTKLEDSAMYFCASNRENTGELFFGEGSRLTVL.

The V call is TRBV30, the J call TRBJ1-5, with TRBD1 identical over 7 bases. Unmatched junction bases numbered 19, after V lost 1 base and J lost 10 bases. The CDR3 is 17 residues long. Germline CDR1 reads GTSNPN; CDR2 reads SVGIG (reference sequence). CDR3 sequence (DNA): TGTGCCTGGAGTGGAGGGACCTATACAGGGGACAAGGGTCCCCAGCATTTT. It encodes CAWSGGTYTGDKGPQHF.

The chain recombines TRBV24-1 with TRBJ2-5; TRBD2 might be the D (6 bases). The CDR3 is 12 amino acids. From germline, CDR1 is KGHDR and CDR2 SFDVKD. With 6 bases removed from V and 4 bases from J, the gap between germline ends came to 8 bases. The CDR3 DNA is TGTGCCACCAGTTCGACTAGAGAGACCCAGTACTTC. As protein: CATSSTRETQYF.

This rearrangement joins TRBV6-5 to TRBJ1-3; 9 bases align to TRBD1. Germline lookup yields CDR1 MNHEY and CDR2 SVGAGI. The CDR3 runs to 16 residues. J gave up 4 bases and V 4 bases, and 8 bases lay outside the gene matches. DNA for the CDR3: TGTGCCAGCAGTTTCGACGCAGGACAGGGGGGAAACACCATATATTTT. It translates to CASSFDAGQGGNTIYF.

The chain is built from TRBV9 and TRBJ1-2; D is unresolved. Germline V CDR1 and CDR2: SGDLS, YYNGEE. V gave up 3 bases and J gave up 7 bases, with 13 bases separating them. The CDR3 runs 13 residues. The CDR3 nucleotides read TGTGCCAGCAGCGAGCTCGCTCTGAGTGGCTACACCTTC. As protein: CASSELALSGYTF.

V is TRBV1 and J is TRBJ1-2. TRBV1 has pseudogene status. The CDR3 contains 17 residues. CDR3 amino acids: CTSSQAGGGESLYGYTF. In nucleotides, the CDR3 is TGCACCAGCAGCCAAGCGGGGGGAGGAGAATCCCTATATGGCTACACCTTC.

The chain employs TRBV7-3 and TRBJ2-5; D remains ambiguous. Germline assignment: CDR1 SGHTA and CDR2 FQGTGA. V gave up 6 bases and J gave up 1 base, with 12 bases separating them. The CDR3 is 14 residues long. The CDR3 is CASSPTGAQETQYF. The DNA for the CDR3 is TGTGCCAGCAGTCCCACGGGTGCCCAAGAGACCCAGTACTTC.